This TCR beta chain was found in a study of blood T cell repertoires in COVID-19. The trim removed 2 bases at V and 3 bases at J, leaving 7 bases unmatched. Germline values: CDR1 MNHEY, CDR2 SVGAGI. The CDR3 consists of 16 residues. Clones were sequenced by immunoSEQ multiplex PCR, and TCRdb holds only the in-frame ones, with some missing. This table holds fewer than 150,000 clones, about 87% found once. Participants spanned ages roughly 18 to 95 years and resided in roughly 22 US areas. This rearrangement joins TRBV6-5 to TRBJ2-7; 10 bases agree with TRBD1. The receptor's source is a man aged 50 or older in a cohort exposed to, infected with or recovered from COVID-19 (not recorded which). What was sequenced was PBMCs or T cells enriched from blood (not recorded which). In DNA, the CDR3 is TGTGCCAGCAGTTACCTGGGACAGGGGTCCCTCTACGAGCAGTACTTC. This gives the protein CASSYLGQGSLYEQYF.